Listed below are T cell receptor beta chains from one sample, sequenced in a study of shared clonotypes between healthy human individuals. Data came from immunoSEQ multiplex PCR; TCRdb stores just in-frame clones and leaves some out. This sample has 760,000 or so clones; about 96% occur once, and the top ten carry about 0.21%. The specimen sequenced was naive CD8+ T cells sorted from blood. The receptors originated from a man in his thirties or forties in good health. The CDR3 runs from the conserved cysteine through the conserved F or W. The order of the fields is CDR3 DNA, CDR3 protein, D gene, J gene, V gene, clone size. A D gene is named only where the DNA matches it firmly. For some rows the clone size is stated as once, few or many, or as a class when expanded; others skip it.

TGTGCCAGCAGCGTAGGGGGGAGTAGTACCGGGGAGCTGTTTTTT CASSVGGSSTGELFF NA TRBJ2-2 TRBV9 NA
TGTGCCACTACGTGGGGGAACACCGGGGAGCTGTTTTTT CATTWGNTGELFF NA TRBJ2-2 TRBV6-5 few
TGTGCCAGCAGCTTACAACTAGCGGTAACAGATACGCAGTATTTT CASSLQLAVTDTQYF TRBD2 TRBJ2-3 TRBV7-6 NA
TGTGCCAGCAGTGGGCGGGCTAGCGGGAACACAGATACGCAGTATTTT CASSGRASGNTDTQYF TRBD2 TRBJ2-3 TRBV5-6 NA
TGTGCCTGGAGTGTAAATAGCGGAACAGATACGCAGTATTTT CAWSVNSGTDTQYF NA TRBJ2-3 TRBV30 NA
TGTGCCAGCAGCTTAGATTGGCGGGAGGTGGTATCCGAGCAGTACTTC CASSLDWREVVSEQYF TRBD2 TRBJ2-7 TRBV11-2 once
TGTGCCAGCAGCGGGCAGGTCTATGAGCAGTTCTTC CASSGQVYEQFF NA TRBJ2-1 TRBV7-9 NA
TGTGCCAGCTCACCTCCGGCTACTAGCATAGATACGCAGTATTTT CASSPPATSIDTQYF NA TRBJ2-3 TRBV18 once
TGTGCCAGTAGTCCCGACAGGAACTCCTACGAGCAGTACTTC CASSPDRNSYEQYF NA TRBJ2-7 TRBV19 NA
TGTGCCAGCCTCCGGACAGGGTCCTACGAGCAGTACTTC CASLRTGSYEQYF TRBD1 TRBJ2-7 TRBV7-2 NA
TGTGCCAGTAGTTCGTCGGGACAGGGGACCTACGAGCAGTACTTC CASSSSGQGTYEQYF TRBD1 TRBJ2-7 TRBV19 NA
TGTGCCAGCAGTCCCAATAGCGGGTTTCACTACGAGCAGTACTTC CASSPNSGFHYEQYF TRBD2 TRBJ2-7 TRBV27 NA
TGTGCCAGCAGCTTCTGGTACGAGCAGTACTTC CASSFWYEQYF NA TRBJ2-7 TRBV7-2 NA
TGTGCCAGCAGTCCCCTTCCCCCAATAGCGGGGAGCTCCTACGAGCAGTACTTC CASSPLPPIAGSSYEQYF TRBD2 TRBJ2-7 TRBV27 NA
TGTGCCAGCAGCAGTCCTTTAGCCGGTGGACAGAACTTC CASSSPLAGGQNF NA TRBJ2-7 TRBV7-9 NA
TGTGCCAGCAGTTTATTAGGGGTTGGGGATGAGCAGTTCTTC CASSLLGVGDEQFF NA TRBJ2-1 TRBV27 NA
TGTGCCAGCAGCCCTGGAGGGCCGGAAGAGACCCAGTACTTC CASSPGGPEETQYF NA TRBJ2-5 TRBV7-3 NA
TGCAGCGTTGAAGTGGGAGACAGGGAGACCTACGAGCAGTACTTC CSVEVGDRETYEQYF TRBD1 TRBJ2-7 TRBV29-1 NA
TGTGCCAGCAGCCTACCGACTAGCGGGATACCCTACGAGCAGTACTTC CASSLPTSGIPYEQYF TRBD2 TRBJ2-7 TRBV7-8 NA
TGCAGTGCTCCCGGTGACACTGAAGCTTTCTTT CSAPGDTEAFF NA TRBJ1-1 TRBV20-1 NA
TGCGCCAGCAGCTCCCCTGGAAACACCATATATTTT CASSSPGNTIYF NA TRBJ1-3 TRBV5-1 NA
TGTGCCACAATATCGGGGCGCGGTTACGAGCAGTACTTC CATISGRGYEQYF NA TRBJ2-7 TRBV7-9 NA
TGTGCCAGCAGCGCACTAGCGGGAACGAACACCGGGGAGCTGTTTTTT CASSALAGTNTGELFF TRBD2 TRBJ2-2 TRBV14 NA